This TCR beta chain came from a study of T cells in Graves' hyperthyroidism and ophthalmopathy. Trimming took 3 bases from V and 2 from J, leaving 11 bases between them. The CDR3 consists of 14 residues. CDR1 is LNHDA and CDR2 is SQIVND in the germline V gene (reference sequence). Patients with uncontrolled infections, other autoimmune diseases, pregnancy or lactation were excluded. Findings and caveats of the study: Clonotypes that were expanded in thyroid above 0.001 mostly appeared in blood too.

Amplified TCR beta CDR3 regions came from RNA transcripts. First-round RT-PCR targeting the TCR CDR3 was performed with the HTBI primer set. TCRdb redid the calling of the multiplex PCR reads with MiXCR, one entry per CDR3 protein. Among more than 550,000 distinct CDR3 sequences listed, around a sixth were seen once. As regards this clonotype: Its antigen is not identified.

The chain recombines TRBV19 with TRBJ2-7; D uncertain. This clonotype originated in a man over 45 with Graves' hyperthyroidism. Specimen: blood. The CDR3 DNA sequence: TGTGCCAGTAGTATGGGAATAGGGCCCTACGAGCAGTACTTC. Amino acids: CASSMGIGPYEQYF. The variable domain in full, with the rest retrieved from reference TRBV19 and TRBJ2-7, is DGGITQSPKYLFRKEGQNVTLSCEQNLNHDAMYWYRQDPGQGLRLIYYSQIVNDFQKGDIAEGYSVSREKKESFPLTVTSAQKNPTAFYLCASSMGIGPYEQYFGPGTRLTVT.